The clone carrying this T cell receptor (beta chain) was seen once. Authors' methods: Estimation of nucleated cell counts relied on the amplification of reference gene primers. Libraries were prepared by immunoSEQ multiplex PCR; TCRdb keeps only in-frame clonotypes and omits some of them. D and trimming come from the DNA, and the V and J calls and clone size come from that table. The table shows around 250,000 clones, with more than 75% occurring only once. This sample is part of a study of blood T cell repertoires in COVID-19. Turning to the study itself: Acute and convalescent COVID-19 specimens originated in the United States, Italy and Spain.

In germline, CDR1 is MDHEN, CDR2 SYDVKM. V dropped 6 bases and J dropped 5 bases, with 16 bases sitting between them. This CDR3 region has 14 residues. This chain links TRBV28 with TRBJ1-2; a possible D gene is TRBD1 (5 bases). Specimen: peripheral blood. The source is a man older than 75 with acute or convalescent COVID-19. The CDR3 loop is CASSYLRGEYGYTF. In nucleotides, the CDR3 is TGTGCCAGCAGCTACCTAAGGGGCGAGTATGGCTACACCTTC.